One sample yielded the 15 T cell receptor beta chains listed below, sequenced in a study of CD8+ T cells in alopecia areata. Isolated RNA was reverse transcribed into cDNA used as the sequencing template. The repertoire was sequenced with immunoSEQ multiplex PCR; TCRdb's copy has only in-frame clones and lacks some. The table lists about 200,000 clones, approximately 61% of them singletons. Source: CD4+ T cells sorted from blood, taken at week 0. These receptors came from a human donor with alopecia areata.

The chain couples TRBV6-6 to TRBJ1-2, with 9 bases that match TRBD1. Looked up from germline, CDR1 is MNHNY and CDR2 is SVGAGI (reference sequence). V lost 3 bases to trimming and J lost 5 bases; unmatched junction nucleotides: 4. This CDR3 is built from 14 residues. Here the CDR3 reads CASSYGDRAYGYTF. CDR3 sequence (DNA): TGTGCCAGCAGTTATGGGGACAGGGCATATGGCTACACCTTC.

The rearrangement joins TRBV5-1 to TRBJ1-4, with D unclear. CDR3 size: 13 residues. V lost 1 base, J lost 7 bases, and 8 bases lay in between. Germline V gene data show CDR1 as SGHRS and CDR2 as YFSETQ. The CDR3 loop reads CASSLSQSEKLFF. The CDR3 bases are TGCGCCAGCAGCTTGTCCCAAAGTGAAAAACTGTTTTTT. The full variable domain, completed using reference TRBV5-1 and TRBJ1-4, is KAGVTQTPRYLIKTRGQQVTLSCSPISGHRSVSWYQQTPGQGLQFLFEYFSETQRNKGNFPGRFSGRQFSNSRSEMNVSTLELGDSALYLCASSLSQSEKLFFGSGTQLSVL.

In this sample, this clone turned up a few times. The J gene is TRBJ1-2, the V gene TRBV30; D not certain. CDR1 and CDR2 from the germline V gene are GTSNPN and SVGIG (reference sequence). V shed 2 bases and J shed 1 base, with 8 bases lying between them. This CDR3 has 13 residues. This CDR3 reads CAWSKGSNYGYTF. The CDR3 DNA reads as TGTGCCTGGAGTAAGGGAAGTAACTATGGCTACACCTTC. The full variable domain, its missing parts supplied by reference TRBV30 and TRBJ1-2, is SQTIHQWPATLVQPVGSPLSLECTVEGTSNPNLYWYRQAAGRGLQLLFYSVGIGQISSEVPQNLSASRPQDRQFILSSKKLLLSDSGFYLCAWSKGSNYGYTFGSGTRLTVV.

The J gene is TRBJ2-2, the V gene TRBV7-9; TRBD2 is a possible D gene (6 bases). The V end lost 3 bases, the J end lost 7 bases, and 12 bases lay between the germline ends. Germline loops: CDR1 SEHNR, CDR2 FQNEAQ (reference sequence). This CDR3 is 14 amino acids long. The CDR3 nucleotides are TGTGCCAGCAGCTTTAGGCGGGAAAGCGGGGAGCTGTTTTTT. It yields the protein CASSFRRESGELFF.

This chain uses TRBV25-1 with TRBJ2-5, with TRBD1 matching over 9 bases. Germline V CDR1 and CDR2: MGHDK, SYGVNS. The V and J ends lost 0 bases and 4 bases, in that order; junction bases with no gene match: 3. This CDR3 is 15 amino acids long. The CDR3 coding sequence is TGTGCCAGCAGTGAATATAGGACAGGGGTAGAGACCCAGTACTTC. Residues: CASSEYRTGVETQYF.

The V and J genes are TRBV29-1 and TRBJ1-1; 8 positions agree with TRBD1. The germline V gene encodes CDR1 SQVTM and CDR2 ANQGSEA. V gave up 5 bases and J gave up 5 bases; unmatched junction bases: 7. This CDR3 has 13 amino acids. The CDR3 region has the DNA TGCAGCGTTCAAGGACAGGGTCGGACTGAAGCTTTCTTT. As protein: CSVQGQGRTEAFF.

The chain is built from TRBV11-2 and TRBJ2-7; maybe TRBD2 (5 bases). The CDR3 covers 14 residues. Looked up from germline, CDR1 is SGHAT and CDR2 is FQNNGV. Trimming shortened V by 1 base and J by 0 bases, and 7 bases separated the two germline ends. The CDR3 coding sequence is TGTGCCAGCAGCTTAGCGGGGTTCTCCTACGAGCAGTACTTC. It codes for CASSLAGFSYEQYF.

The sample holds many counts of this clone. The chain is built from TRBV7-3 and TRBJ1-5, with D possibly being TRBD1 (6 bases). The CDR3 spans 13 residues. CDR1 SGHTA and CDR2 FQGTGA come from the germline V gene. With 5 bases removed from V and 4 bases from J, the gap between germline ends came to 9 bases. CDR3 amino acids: CASSRQANQPQHF. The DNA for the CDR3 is TGTGCCAGCAGCCGACAGGCAAATCAGCCCCAGCATTTT.

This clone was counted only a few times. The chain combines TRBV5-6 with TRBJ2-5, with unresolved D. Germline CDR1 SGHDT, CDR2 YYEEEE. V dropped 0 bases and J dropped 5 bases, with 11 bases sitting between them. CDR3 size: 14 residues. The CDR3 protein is CASSLDIGQETQYF. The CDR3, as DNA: TGTGCCAGCAGCTTGGATATAGGTCAGGAGACCCAGTACTTC.

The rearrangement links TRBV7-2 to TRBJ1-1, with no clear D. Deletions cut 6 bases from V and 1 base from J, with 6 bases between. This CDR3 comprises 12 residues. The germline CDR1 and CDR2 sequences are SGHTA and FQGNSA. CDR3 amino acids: CASSTGNTEAFF. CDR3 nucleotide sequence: TGTGCCAGCAGTACCGGGAACACTGAAGCTTTCTTT.

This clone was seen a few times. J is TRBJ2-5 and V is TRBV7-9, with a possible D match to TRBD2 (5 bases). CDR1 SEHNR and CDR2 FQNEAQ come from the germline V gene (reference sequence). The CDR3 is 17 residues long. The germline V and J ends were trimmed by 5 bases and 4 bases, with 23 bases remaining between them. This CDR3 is CASSKYALAISPETQYF. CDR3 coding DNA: TGTGCCAGCAGCAAGTACGCCCTAGCCATCTCCCCAGAGACCCAGTACTTC.

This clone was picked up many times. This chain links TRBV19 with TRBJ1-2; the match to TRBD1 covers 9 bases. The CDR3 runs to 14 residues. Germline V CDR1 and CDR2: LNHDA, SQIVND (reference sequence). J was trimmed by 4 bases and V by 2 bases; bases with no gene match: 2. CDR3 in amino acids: CASSIPGQGYGYTF. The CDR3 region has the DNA TGTGCCAGTAGTATACCGGGACAGGGCTATGGCTACACCTTC.

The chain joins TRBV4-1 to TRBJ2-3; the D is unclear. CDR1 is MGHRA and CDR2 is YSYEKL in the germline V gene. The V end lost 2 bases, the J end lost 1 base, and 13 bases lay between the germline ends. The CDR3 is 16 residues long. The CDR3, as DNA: TGCGCCAGCAGCCAACCCCTCCGCGGCCGCACAGATACGCAGTATTTT. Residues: CASSQPLRGRTDTQYF.

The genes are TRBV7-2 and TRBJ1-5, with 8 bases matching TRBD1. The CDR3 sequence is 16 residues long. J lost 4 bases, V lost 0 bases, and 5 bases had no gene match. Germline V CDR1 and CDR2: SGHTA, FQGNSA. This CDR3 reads CASSLAAQGGNQPQHF. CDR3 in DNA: TGTGCCAGCAGCTTAGCGGCACAGGGGGGAAATCAGCCCCAGCATTTT.

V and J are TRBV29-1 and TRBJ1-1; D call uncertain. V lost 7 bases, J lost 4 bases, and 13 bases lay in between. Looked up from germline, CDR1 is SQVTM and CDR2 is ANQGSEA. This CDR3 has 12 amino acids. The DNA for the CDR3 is TGCAGCGCCCAAGTGGCAACCACTGAAGCTTTCTTT. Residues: CSAQVATTEAFF.